The T cell receptor beta chain described here comes from a study of cytotoxic CD8 clonotypes in ibrutinib-treated CLL. Study-level background: Productive templates per sample averaged about 260,000; productive rearrangements, 75,000 to 100,000.

Per the germline V gene, CDR1 is MNHEY and CDR2 is SMNVEV (reference sequence). Trimming pared 8 bases from V and 4 bases from J, leaving 9 bases between. The CDR3 consists of 12 residues. Findings and limits, study-wide: Public clonotypes (which were uncommon) either contracted or remained stable on treatment. Sampling times differed between sustained-remission and progressing patients.

In regard to this clone: Its antigen is not known.

Sequencing was performed with immunoSEQ multiplex PCR; in TCRdb, only in-frame clones are kept and a portion is missing. The sample carries hundreds of thousands of clones, about 64% recorded once. The receptor was derived from a human donor with chronic lymphocytic leukemia. The sample here was PBMCs, taken after 36 months of ibrutinib treatment. This rearrangement joins TRBV27 to TRBJ1-5; D is uncertain. In DNA, the CDR3 is TGTGCCAGCGGCGGGAGGAATCAGCCCCAGCATTTT. Protein sequence: CASGGRNQPQHF.